This TCR beta chain was recorded in a study of spatial heterogeneity in lung cancer. This clonotype has more than one count but fewer than ten. TCRdb independently ran MiXCR on the 5' RACE reads; one entry per CDR3 protein. This table has about 38,000 distinct CDR3 sequences, 6.5% to 9.5% appearing once. Stated time point: sample taken at primary tumor resection. The sequence came from a male donor with early-stage non-small cell lung cancer. The specimen comprised PBMCs, sampled at surgery.

CDR3 DNA: TGTGCCAGCAGCCCGGGACCGAACTACGAGCAGTACTTC. Translation gives CASSPGPNYEQYF. This chain uses TRBV7-6 with TRBJ2-7; the D call may be TRBD1 or TRBD2 (5 bases each). CDR1 is SGHVS and CDR2 is FNYEAQ in the germline V gene. The CDR3 totals 13 residues. Trimming removed 5 bases at V and 3 bases at J, with 11 bases between.